This TCR beta chain comes out of a study of blood T cells in healthy people across ages. Alongside a J-beta primer mix, a sample-barcoded 5' primer served in a second PCR lasting roughly 7 to 12 cycles. TCRdb processed the 5' RACE reads anew with MiXCR; each CDR3 protein has one entry. Of some 760,000 distinct CDR3 sequences listed, just under 25% were seen once; the top ten hold under 4.5%. CDR3 length equals 14 residues. CDR1 is SGHTA and CDR2 is FQGNSA in the germline V gene. Trimming pared 1 base from V and 6 bases from J, leaving 13 bases between. This sample was also put to use in a study of T cells of mothers and their children. That paper notes: The people who donated were three healthy Caucasian mothers and their six children. Over 8 million reads per mother and around 3.2 million per child were obtained. The shaping of TCR recombination output by thymic selection is similar in related and unrelated pairs. Among related mother-child pairs, overlap was slightly higher than in unrelated pairs, though not significantly.

The sample consisted of blood. The TCR comes from a boy aged 5-17 years in good health. V and J are TRBV7-2 and TRBJ2-7; D may be TRBD2 (6 bases). This CDR3 reads CASSLGGGAREQYF. The CDR3 coding sequence is TGTGCCAGCAGCTTAGGGGGCGGGGCCCGCGAGCAGTACTTC.